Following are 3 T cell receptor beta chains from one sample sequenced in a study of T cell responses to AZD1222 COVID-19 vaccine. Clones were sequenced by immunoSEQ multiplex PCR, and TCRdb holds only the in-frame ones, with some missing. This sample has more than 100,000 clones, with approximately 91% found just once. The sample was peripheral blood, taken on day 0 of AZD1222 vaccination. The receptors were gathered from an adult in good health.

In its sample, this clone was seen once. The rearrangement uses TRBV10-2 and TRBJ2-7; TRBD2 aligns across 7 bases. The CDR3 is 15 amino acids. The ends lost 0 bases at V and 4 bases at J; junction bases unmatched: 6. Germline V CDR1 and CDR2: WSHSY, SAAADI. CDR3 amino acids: CASSESGGSGYEQYF. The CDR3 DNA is TGCGCCAGCAGTGAGTCTGGCGGGAGCGGATACGAGCAGTACTTC.

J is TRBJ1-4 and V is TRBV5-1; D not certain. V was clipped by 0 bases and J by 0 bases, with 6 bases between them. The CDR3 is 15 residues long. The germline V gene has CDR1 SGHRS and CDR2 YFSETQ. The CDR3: CASSLGAATNEKLFF. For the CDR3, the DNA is TGCGCCAGCAGCTTGGGGGCCGCAACTAATGAAAAACTGTTTTTT.

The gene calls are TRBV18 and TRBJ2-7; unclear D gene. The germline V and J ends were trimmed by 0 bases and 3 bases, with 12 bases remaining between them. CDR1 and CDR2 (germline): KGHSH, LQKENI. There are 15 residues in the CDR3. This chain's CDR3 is CASSPPRTGLYEQYF. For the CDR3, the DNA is TGTGCCAGCTCACCACCGAGGACCGGGCTCTACGAGCAGTACTTC.